This T cell receptor (beta chain) was captured by sequencing in a study of shared T cell receptors in the human thymus (dated by TCRdb to the early 2020s). In the study overall: The study examined how self-reactive, shared T-cell receptor alpha chains are generated in the human thymus.

The library was produced with the immunoSEQ multiplex PCR assay. The immuneACCESS repertoire file appears here via TCRdb, limited to in-frame rearrangements. These files lack a portion of the clones; in checked studies, under half of the deficit traces to unresolved V genes, and the cause of the others is not known. The sample profile shows about 380,000 clones; 95% of them were found once. The top ten hold approximately 0.018% of the sample. About this clone itself: Its binding antigen is unknown. Per-base qualities were not stored, and no clone one base away is much larger.

The germline V gene supplies CDR1 SGDLS and CDR2 YYNGEE. The CDR3 holds 16 amino acids from the cysteine to the phenylalanine. The only DNA kept is the CDR3, 48 bases in frame from the first base. V was cut back by 4 bases and J by 2 bases, leaving a gap of 16 bases between them. This TCR was sampled from a human donor. Input material: thymocytes. The sequence is built from TRBV9 and TRBJ2-1; no D gene can be assigned with confidence. The sequence in DNA is TGTGCCAGCAGCCGTAGGAAGCCCTTCGCCTACAATGAGCAGTTCTTC. Its protein product is CASSRRKPFAYNEQFF.